The T cell receptor beta chain under discussion was sequenced for a study of shared clonotypes between healthy human individuals. The overall study: There were three CD4 naive, three CD4 memory, two CD8 naive and one CD8 memory plates per donor. The study, taken as a whole, reports: Clonotypes shared by all four donors outscored non-shared clonotypes in generation probability.

Note on this clone: Antigen unknown.

The CDR3 runs to 14 residues. Germline V gene sequence: CDR1 SGHTA, CDR2 FQGNSA. V gave up 0 bases and J gave up 6 bases, with 12 bases separating them. Some clones are missing from TCRdb's copy, which holds only in-frame ones; the method was immunoSEQ multiplex PCR. The top ten clones hold 0.36% of a sample with more than 1.2 million clones, roughly 98.5% of them seen once. This receptor was taken from a man aged 25 to 45 in good health. The chain links TRBV7-2 to TRBJ2-7; TRBD1 is a possible D gene (6 bases). The sequenced sample was naive CD4+ T cells sorted from blood. Subset denoted: CD45RA+ positively selected. CDR3 DNA sequence: TGTGCCAGCAGCTTAGCGGGGGCAATAGGCGAGCAGTACTTC. The encoded protein is CASSLAGAIGEQYF.